The clone carrying this T cell receptor (beta chain) was observed once. Its specificity is not known. Clones were sequenced by immunoSEQ multiplex PCR, and TCRdb holds only the in-frame ones, with some missing. The sample carries approximately 150,000 clones, approximately 94% recorded once. The CDR3 totals 13 residues. Per germline, CDR1 MNHEY and CDR2 SVGAGI. Trimming at V came to 8 bases and at J to 10 bases, leaving 7 bases not matched to a gene. The data were obtained in a study of T cell responses to AZD1222 COVID-19 vaccine. Study results and limitations: Repertoires were obtained solely post-peak T cell response. Across the whole spike, CD4 TCRs peaked at regions 160-218 and 743-854. Donors skewed white British and female; clonal diversity was possibly underestimated. Baseline testing showed seropositivity in only five to seven AZD1222 recipients.

This clonotype originated in an adult in good health. The input for sequencing was peripheral blood, taken on day 0 of AZD1222 vaccination. The chain is built from TRBV6-5 and TRBJ1-6, with 8 bases lining up with TRBD1. CDR3 sequence reads: CASHRQGNSPLHF. In nucleotides, the CDR3 is TGTGCCAGCCATCGACAGGGGAACTCACCCCTCCACTTT.